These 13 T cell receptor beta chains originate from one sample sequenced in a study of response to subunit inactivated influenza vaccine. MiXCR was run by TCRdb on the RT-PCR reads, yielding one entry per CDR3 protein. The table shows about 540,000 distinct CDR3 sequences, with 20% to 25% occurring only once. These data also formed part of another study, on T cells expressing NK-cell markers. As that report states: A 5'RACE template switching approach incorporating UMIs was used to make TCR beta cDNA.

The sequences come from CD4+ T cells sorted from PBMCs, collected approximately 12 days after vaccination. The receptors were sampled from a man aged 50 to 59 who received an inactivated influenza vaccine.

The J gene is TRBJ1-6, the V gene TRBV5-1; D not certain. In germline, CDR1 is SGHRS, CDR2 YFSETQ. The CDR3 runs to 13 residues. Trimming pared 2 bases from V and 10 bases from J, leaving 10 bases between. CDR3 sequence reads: CASSFSADSPLHF. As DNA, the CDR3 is TGCGCCAGCAGCTTCAGTGCGGACTCACCCCTCCACTTT.

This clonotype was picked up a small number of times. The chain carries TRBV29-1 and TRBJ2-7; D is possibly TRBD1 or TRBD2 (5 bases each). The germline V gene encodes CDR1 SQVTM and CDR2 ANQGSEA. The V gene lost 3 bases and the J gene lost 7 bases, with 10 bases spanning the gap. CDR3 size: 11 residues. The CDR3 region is CSVEVGTEQYF. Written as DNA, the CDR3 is TGCAGCGTTGAGGTGGGGACGGAGCAGTACTTC.

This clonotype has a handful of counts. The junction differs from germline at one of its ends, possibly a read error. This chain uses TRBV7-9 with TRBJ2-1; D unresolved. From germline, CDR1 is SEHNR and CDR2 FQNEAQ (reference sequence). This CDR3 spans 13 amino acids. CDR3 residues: CASSLASRNEQFF. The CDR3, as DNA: TGTGCCAGCAGCTTAGCGTCCCGCAATGAGCAGTTCTTT.

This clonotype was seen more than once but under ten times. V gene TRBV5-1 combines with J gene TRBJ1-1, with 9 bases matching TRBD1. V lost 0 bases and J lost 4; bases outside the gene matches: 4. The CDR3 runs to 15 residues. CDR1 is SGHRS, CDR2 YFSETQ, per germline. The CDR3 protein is CASSLVGQGTTEAFF. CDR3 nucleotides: TGCGCCAGCAGCTTGGTGGGACAGGGAACCACTGAAGCTTTCTTT.

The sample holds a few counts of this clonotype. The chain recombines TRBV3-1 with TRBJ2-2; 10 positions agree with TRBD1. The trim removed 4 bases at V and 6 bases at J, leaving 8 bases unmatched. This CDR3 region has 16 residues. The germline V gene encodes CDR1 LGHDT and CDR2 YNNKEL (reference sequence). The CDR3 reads CASSRGQGSGAGELFF. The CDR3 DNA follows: TGTGCCAGCAGCCGGGGACAGGGGTCGGGCGCCGGGGAGCTGTTTTTT.

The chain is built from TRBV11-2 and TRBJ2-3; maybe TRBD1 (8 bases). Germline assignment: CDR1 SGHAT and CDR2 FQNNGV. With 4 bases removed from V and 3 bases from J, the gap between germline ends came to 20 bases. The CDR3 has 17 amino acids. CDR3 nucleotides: TGTGCCAGCAGCTCCGGACAGGGAGGGTTGAGGACAGATACGCAGTATTTT. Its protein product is CASSSGQGGLRTDTQYF.

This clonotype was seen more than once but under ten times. For the CDR3, the DNA is TGTGCCAGCTCGTCCCGATCACGTTCGACGCAGTACTTC. As protein: CASSSRSRSTQYF. This chain joins TRBV5-6 and TRBJ2-7, with D hard to call. The CDR3 consists of 13 residues. From germline, CDR1 is SGHDT and CDR2 YYEEEE. The V gene lost 7 bases and the J gene lost 9 bases, with 20 bases spanning the gap.

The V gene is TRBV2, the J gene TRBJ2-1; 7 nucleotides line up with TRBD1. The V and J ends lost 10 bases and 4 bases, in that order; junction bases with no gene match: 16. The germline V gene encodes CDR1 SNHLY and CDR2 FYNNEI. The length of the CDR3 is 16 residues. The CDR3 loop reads CAILGTRGRRYNEQFF. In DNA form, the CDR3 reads TGTGCCATCCTAGGGACGAGGGGGCGAAGGTACAATGAGCAGTTCTTC.

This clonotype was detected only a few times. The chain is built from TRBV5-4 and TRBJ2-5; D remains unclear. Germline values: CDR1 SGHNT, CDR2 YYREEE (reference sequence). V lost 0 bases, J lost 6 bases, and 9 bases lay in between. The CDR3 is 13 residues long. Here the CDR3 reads CASSLGSPKTQYF. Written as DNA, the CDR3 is TGTGCCAGCAGCTTGGGATCGCCGAAGACCCAGTACTTC. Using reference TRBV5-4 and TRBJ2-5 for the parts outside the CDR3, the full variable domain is ETGVTQSPTHLIKTRGQQVTLRCSSQSGHNTVSWYQQALGQGPQFIFQYYREEENGRGNFPPRFSGLQFPNYSSELNVNALELDDSALYLCASSLGSPKTQYFGPGTRLLVL.

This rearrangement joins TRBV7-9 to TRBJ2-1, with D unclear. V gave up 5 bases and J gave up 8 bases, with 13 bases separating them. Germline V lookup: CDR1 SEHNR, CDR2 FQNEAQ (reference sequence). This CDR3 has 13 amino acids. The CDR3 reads CASSPLSFDEQFF. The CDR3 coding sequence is TGTGCCAGCAGCCCTCTCTCTTTCGATGAGCAGTTCTTC.

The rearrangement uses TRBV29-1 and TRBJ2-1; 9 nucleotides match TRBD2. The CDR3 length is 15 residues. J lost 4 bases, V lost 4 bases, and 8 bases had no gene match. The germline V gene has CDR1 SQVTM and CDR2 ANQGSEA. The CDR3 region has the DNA TGCAGCGTTGGGCGGGGGACTAGCAAGTACAATGAGCAGTTCTTC. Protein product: CSVGRGTSKYNEQFF.

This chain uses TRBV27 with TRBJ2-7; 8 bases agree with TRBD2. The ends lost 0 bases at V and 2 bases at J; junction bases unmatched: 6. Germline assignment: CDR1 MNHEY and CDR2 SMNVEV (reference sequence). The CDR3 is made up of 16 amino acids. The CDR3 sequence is CASSLSGLVKTYEQYF. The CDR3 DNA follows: TGTGCCAGCAGTTTATCGGGACTAGTCAAAACCTACGAGCAGTACTTC.

The CDR3 coding sequence is TGTGCCAGCAGGTCTGGAGAGGGGTCCAAAAACATTCAGTACTTC. Translation gives CASRSGEGSKNIQYF. The chain is built from TRBV7-3 and TRBJ2-4; either TRBD1 or TRBD2 may fit D (5 bases each). There are 15 residues in the CDR3. V was shortened by 6 bases and J by 2 bases, with 14 bases between the two germline ends. CDR1 and CDR2 from the germline V gene are SGHTA and FQGTGA.